Below are 20 T cell receptor beta chains sequenced from a single sample in a study of T cells in Graves' hyperthyroidism and ophthalmopathy. TCR beta CDR3 region amplification was performed from RNA transcripts. TCR CDR3 regions were first amplified by RT-PCR with HTBI primers. TCRdb re-analysed the multiplex PCR reads in MiXCR, keeping a single row per CDR3 protein. The data hold over 150,000 distinct CDR3 sequences, with around 17% observed a single time. The sequenced material came from blood. The receptors come from a woman in her forties or fifties with Graves' hyperthyroidism.

The genes are TRBV19 and TRBJ2-7; tentatively, D is TRBD2 (6 bases). Germline V gives CDR1 LNHDA, CDR2 SQIVND (reference sequence). V was cut by 7 bases and J by 5 bases, with 21 bases left in between. The CDR3 has 15 residues. This CDR3 is CASKPGTGEVHEQYF. The CDR3, as DNA: TGTGCCAGTAAACCCGGGACTGGCGAGGTCCACGAGCAGTACTTC. Drawing the rest from reference TRBV19 and TRBJ2-7, the complete variable domain is DGGITQSPKYLFRKEGQNVTLSCEQNLNHDAMYWYRQDPGQGLRLIYYSQIVNDFQKGDIAEGYSVSREKKESFPLTVTSAQKNPTAFYLCASKPGTGEVHEQYFGPGTRLTVT.

This clonotype was picked up many times. The V and J genes are TRBV6-1 and TRBJ1-5, with TRBD1 identical over 9 bases. Looked up from germline, CDR1 is MNHNS and CDR2 is SASEGT. With 6 bases clipped from V and 0 bases from J, the junction kept 6 bases outside the gene matches. CDR3 length equals 16 residues. The CDR3 region has the DNA TGTGCCAGCAGGACCTGGACAGGGGATAGCAATCAGCCCCAGCATTTT. It is translated as CASRTWTGDSNQPQHF.

This clonotype was picked up many times. This chain joins TRBV24-1 and TRBJ2-1; D gene unclear. With 3 bases removed from V and 5 bases from J, the gap between germline ends came to 13 bases. The CDR3 has 15 amino acids. The V gene's germline CDR1 is KGHDR and CDR2 SFDVKD. The CDR3 sequence is CATSDGSSPNNEQFF. The CDR3 DNA follows: TGTGCCACCAGTGATGGATCCTCCCCCAACAATGAGCAGTTCTTC.

The sample holds many counts of this clonotype. The rearrangement links TRBV27 to TRBJ2-1; 11 nucleotides agree with TRBD1. After removal of 10 bases from V and 8 bases from J, the junction contained 13 bases not matched to a gene. Per the germline V gene, CDR1 is MNHEY and CDR2 is SMNVEV (reference sequence). This CDR3 contains 15 residues. The chain's CDR3 is CATSDTGTGGDEQFF. DNA for the CDR3: TGTGCCACCTCGGACACCGGGACAGGGGGAGATGAGCAGTTCTTC.

Many counts were recorded for this clonotype. The rearrangement joins TRBV7-9 to TRBJ2-1, with TRBD1 matching 7 bases. J was trimmed by 10 bases and V by 3 bases; bases with no gene match: 9. Germline loops: CDR1 SEHNR, CDR2 FQNEAQ (reference sequence). The CDR3 contains 14 residues. The CDR3: CASSFRHRGPEQFF. The DNA for the CDR3 is TGTGCCAGCAGCTTCAGGCACAGGGGCCCCGAGCAGTTCTTC.

This clonotype was detected many times. The gene calls are TRBV6-6 and TRBJ2-5; D might be TRBD2 (5 bases). Germline CDR1 MNHNY, CDR2 SVGAGI (reference sequence). Trimming cost V 2 bases and J 5 bases, with 12 bases left between them. The CDR3 covers 14 residues. CDR3 amino acids: CASSYDGDRETQYF. CDR3 in DNA: TGTGCCAGCAGTTACGACGGGGATAGGGAGACCCAGTACTTC.

This clonotype showed up many times. The V and J genes are TRBV20-1 and TRBJ1-1; D is perhaps TRBD1 (5 bases). CDR3 length equals 11 residues. Trimming cost V 4 bases and J 7 bases, with 10 bases left between them. Germline V gene lookup returns CDR1 DFQATT and CDR2 SNEGSKA (reference sequence). The CDR3 DNA reads as TGCAGTGCTACAGGGCACGGTGAAGCTTTCTTT. It translates to CSATGHGEAFF.

The rearrangement joins TRBV11-1 to TRBJ1-4, with D uncertain. V lost 2 bases to trimming and J lost 3 bases, with 10 bases between them. Per germline, CDR1 SGHAT and CDR2 FQDESV (reference sequence). There are 15 residues in the CDR3. CDR3 region: CASSLFPPPNEKLFF. The CDR3 DNA sequence: TGTGCCAGCAGCTTATTCCCGCCACCTAATGAAAAACTGTTTTTT.

This clonotype was seen ten or more times. This chain joins TRBV7-9 and TRBJ1-5, with 9 bases lining up with TRBD1. CDR1 SEHNR and CDR2 FQNEAQ come from the germline V gene (reference sequence). CDR3 size: 15 residues. Germline trimming cut 4 bases from V and 4 bases from J; bases unmatched to any gene: 5. The CDR3 region is CASSSTGGWNQPQHF. CDR3 DNA sequence: TGTGCCAGCAGCTCTACAGGGGGCTGGAATCAGCCCCAGCATTTT.

This clonotype was picked up many times. The chain carries TRBV7-6 and TRBJ2-7; D is undetermined. The V gene's germline CDR1 is SGHVS and CDR2 FNYEAQ. V dropped 5 bases and J dropped 4 bases, with 9 bases sitting between them. The CDR3 is made up of 12 amino acids. DNA of the CDR3: TGTGCCAGCAGCACGATTCCATACGAGCAGTACTTC. The encoded protein is CASSTIPYEQYF.

This clonotype appeared many times. The rearrangement joins TRBV6-7 to TRBJ2-2; TRBD2 matches at 8 bases. TRBV6-7 is an ORF; its function is uncertain. This CDR3 has 16 amino acids. Trimming took 6 bases from V and 6 from J; bases not matched to a gene: 12. CDR3 amino acids: CASRRINREGSGELFF. The DNA of the CDR3 is TGTGCCAGCAGACGTATTAACCGGGAGGGATCCGGGGAGCTGTTTTTT.

This chain connects TRBV7-8 to TRBJ2-5, with D hard to call. The CDR3 consists of 11 residues. Between the trimmed V and J ends, which lost 5 bases and 5 bases, there was a span of 6 bases. From germline, CDR1 is SGHVS and CDR2 FQNEAQ. CDR3 bases: TGTGCCAGCAGCACGGGTGAGACCCAGTACTTC. Its translation is CASSTGETQYF. Full variable domain (missing parts from reference TRBV7-8 and TRBJ2-5): GAGVSQSPRYKVAKRGQDVALRCDPISGHVSLFWYQQALGQGPEFLTYFQNEAQLDKSGLPSDRFFAERPEGSVSTLKIQRTQQEDSAVYLCASSTGETQYFGPGTRLLVL.

This clonotype was detected ten times or more. The V and J genes are TRBV7-8 and TRBJ2-1, with D perhaps assigned TRBD1 or TRBD2 (5 bases each). V gave up 7 bases and J gave up 8 bases, with 18 bases separating them. Germline V gene data show CDR1 as SGHVS and CDR2 as FQNEAQ. There are 14 residues in the CDR3. This CDR3 reads CASTLVEGWDEQFF. CDR3 coding DNA: TGTGCCAGCACCTTGGTTGAGGGGTGGGATGAGCAGTTCTTC. Full variable domain (outside the CDR3, taken from reference TRBV7-8 and TRBJ2-1): GAGVSQSPRYKVAKRGQDVALRCDPISGHVSLFWYQQALGQGPEFLTYFQNEAQLDKSGLPSDRFFAERPEGSVSTLKIQRTQQEDSAVYLCASTLVEGWDEQFFGPGTRLTVL.

This clonotype occurred many times. This chain connects TRBV2 to TRBJ2-7; a possible D gene is TRBD2 (5 bases). The CDR3 runs 13 residues. Trimming stripped 7 bases from V and 7 bases from J, with 17 bases between. Germline V gene data show CDR1 as SNHLY and CDR2 as FYNNEI. As DNA, the CDR3 is TGTGCCAGCACCGGAGACCCTTGGGAGGAGCAGTACTTC. Protein sequence: CASTGDPWEEQYF.

V is TRBV2 and J is TRBJ2-7; D may be TRBD2 (5 bases). The germline V gene has CDR1 SNHLY and CDR2 FYNNEI. The CDR3 runs to 13 residues. Deletions cut 6 bases from V and 2 bases from J, with 11 bases between. The CDR3 nucleotides read TGTGCCAGCAGCGGACTCCTAGCCTACGAGCAGTACTTC. This sequence encodes CASSGLLAYEQYF.

This clonotype was found many times. The V call is TRBV11-2, the J call TRBJ1-1, with D uncertain. Germline-derived CDR1 and CDR2 are SGHAT and FQNNGV. The CDR3 extends over 14 amino acids. V shed 1 base and J shed 0 bases, with 6 bases lying between them. The CDR3 DNA reads as TGTGCCAGCAGCTTAGCCCTTATGAACACTGAAGCTTTCTTT. It specifies CASSLALMNTEAFF.

This clonotype was recorded many times. The chain recombines TRBV12-3 or TRBV12-4 with TRBJ2-2, with 10 bases identical to TRBD1. The trim removed 5 bases at V and 3 bases at J, leaving 6 bases unmatched. This CDR3 spans 16 amino acids. The CDR3 spells CASSRQGATDTGELFF. The CDR3 coding sequence is TGTGCCAGCAGTAGACAGGGGGCTACGGACACCGGGGAGCTGTTTTTT.

This clonotype occurred a few times. The chain recombines TRBV15 with TRBJ1-3, with 7 bases matching TRBD1. With 3 bases clipped from V and 0 bases from J, the junction kept 8 bases outside the gene matches. The CDR3 sequence is 17 residues long. Per the germline V gene, CDR1 is LNHNV and CDR2 is YYDKDF (reference sequence). This CDR3 reads CATSSTGTVNSGNTIYF. DNA for the CDR3: TGTGCCACCAGCAGTACCGGGACAGTGAACTCTGGAAACACCATATATTTT.

This clonotype has ten or more counts. This chain joins TRBV7-9 and TRBJ2-3, with TRBD2 matching over 8 bases. The germline gives CDR1 SEHNR, CDR2 FQNEAQ (reference sequence). The CDR3 contains 15 residues. V shed 1 base, J shed 10 bases, and the junction held 10 bases outside the gene matches. CDR3 in DNA: TGTGCCAGCAGCTTAGATGGCTCGGCGGGAGGAGCGCAGTATTTT. Amino acids: CASSLDGSAGGAQYF.

The chain joins TRBV4-1 to TRBJ2-7, with a weak D call TRBD2 (6 bases). Germline V gene sequence: CDR1 MGHRA, CDR2 YSYEKL. V lost 1 base and J lost 4, with 14 bases in between. The CDR3 loop spans 15 amino acids. CDR3 in DNA: TGCGCCAGCAGCCAAGGGCGGGGATCAAGGTACGAGCAGTACTTC. Translated: CASSQGRGSRYEQYF.